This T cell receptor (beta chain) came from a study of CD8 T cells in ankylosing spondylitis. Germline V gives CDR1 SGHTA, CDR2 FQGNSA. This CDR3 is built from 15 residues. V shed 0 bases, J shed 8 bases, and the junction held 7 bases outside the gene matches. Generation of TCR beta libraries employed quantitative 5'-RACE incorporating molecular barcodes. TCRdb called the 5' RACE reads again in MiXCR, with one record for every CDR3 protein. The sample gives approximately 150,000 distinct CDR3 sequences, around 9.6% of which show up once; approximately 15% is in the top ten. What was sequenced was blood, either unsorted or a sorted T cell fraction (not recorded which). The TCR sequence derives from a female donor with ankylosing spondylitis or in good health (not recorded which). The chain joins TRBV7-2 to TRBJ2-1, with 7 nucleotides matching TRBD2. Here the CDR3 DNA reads TGTGCCAGCAGCTTAGCGGCGGGACTAATCGATGAGCAGTTCTTC. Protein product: CASSLAAGLIDEQFF.